The present T cell receptor (beta chain) was sequenced within a study of blood T cell repertoires in COVID-19. For the study at large: Sites across the United States, Italy and Spain contributed samples from acute and convalescent COVID-19. PBMCs, B-cell-depleted T cells, or T cells were the source of the cDNA or gDNA that made up the material.

Germline CDR1 and CDR2: MNHEY and SMNVEV (reference sequence). V lost 3 bases and J 6 bases, leaving 21 bases between the germline ends. This CDR3 region has 17 residues. Authors' methods: Amplified reference gene primers provided the basis for estimating nucleated cell counts. Method: immunoSEQ multiplex PCR; TCRdb's copy keeps in-frame clones and lacks some. The D gene and trimming were derived from the DNA, and the V and J assignments and clone size from that table. The sample includes around 230,000 clones, roughly 88% of them seen just once. The chain combines TRBV27 with TRBJ1-5, with D possibly matching TRBD1 (6 bases). Sequencing used peripheral blood. This receptor was obtained from a man aged 40-50 years who had recovered from COVID-19. CDR3 nucleotide sequence: TGTGCCAGCAGTTTGGGTTGGGGCAGGGGAAAGCCTCAGCCCCAGCATTTT. Amino acids: CASSLGWGRGKPQPQHF.